This T cell receptor beta chain was recovered during a study of CD8 T cells in ankylosing spondylitis (dated by TCRdb to the late 2010s). Broadly, across the study: The study set out to find disease-linked TCR variants by profiling T cell receptor beta repertoires in ankylosing spondylitis patients and healthy donors. The full study cohort was made up of 20 to 25 ankylosing spondylitis patients and around 100 healthy donors. Peripheral blood was sampled, and synovial fluid was also collected from ankylosing spondylitis patients. Overall study results and their limits: The disease-linked clones were reported as significantly enriched in matched synovial fluid samples from ankylosing spondylitis patients. The disease-linked clones showed a CD8+ phenotype and occurred at relatively low frequencies in peripheral blood. Some motif variants were previously reported in synovial fluid and blood of reactive arthritis patients, suggesting common disease-initiation mechanisms. A TCR beta motif of eight highly homologous amino acid variants appeared characteristic of blood from ankylosing spondylitis patients.

The instrument given in TCRdb is Illumina HiSeq 2500. Quantitative 5'-RACE with molecular barcodes was the method used to prepare the TCR beta libraries. In the paper's pipeline: To identify disease-linked TCR variants, a new computational method was used, one built on a probabilistic model of VDJ rearrangement. TCRdb reprocessing: public reads trimmed at Q25 with fastp, clones called with MiXCR, in-frame beta chains kept. Rows with a matching CDR3 protein are joined into one entry that keeps the most common DNA and genes. These V and J calls rely on TCRdb rather than the paper's analysis. The sample yields around 220,000 distinct CDR3 sequences; around 17% were counted once. Clones ranked in the top ten supply 42% of the sample. The germline V gene encodes CDR1 MNHEY and CDR2 SMNVEV (reference sequence). V was cut back by 4 bases and J by 1 base, leaving a gap of 19 bases between them. Spanning cysteine to phenylalanine, the CDR3 consists of 17 amino acids. This entry keeps only the CDR3 DNA: 51 bases, framed from base 1.

Of note for this clonotype: Its antigen has not been determined. Base qualities are missing; no much larger clone stands one base away.

The receptor was isolated from a male donor with ankylosing spondylitis. The specimen was blood, either unsorted or a sorted T cell fraction (not recorded which). The rearranged chain carries TRBV27 and TRBJ1-1; no D gene can be assigned with confidence. The CDR3 region: CASSSFSDWSPNTEAFF. The nucleotide sequence reads TGTGCCAGCAGTTCTTTTTCCGACTGGTCACCGAACACTGAAGCTTTCTTT.